This T cell receptor beta chain comes out of a study of Graves' ophthalmopathy and Graves' hyperthyroidism. Study in general: Hyperthyroidism was classified as stable if no ophthalmopathy occurred within 18 months of follow-up.

TCR beta CDR3 regions were amplified from RNA transcripts. HTBI primers primed a first-round RT-PCR, and a second-round multiplex PCR followed. Using its own MiXCR run on the multiplex PCR reads, TCRdb lists one record per CDR3 protein. The data hold more than 1,000,000 distinct CDR3 sequences, with less than 45% observed a single time. Lactation, pregnancy, uncontrolled infections and other autoimmune diseases were all grounds for excluding patients. This clonotype showed up just a few times. Its specificity is unknown. General observations from the study: Most thyroid clonotypes with frequency above 0.001 were detected in blood too.

J gave up 5 bases and V 0 bases, and 2 bases lay outside the gene matches. CDR1 is SGHAT, CDR2 FQNNGV, per germline. This CDR3 contains 15 residues. Material: peripheral blood or thyroid tissue (not recorded which). The source of this sequence is an adult man with Graves' hyperthyroidism. This chain connects TRBV11-2 to TRBJ2-2, with 8 bases matching TRBD2. The CDR3 loop reads CASSLEASGTGELFF. CDR3 sequence (DNA): TGTGCCAGCAGCTTAGAGGCTAGCGGGACCGGGGAGCTGTTTTTT.